Shown below are 15 T cell receptor beta chains from a single sample sequenced in a study of T cell repertoires in cytomegalovirus infection. TCRdb redid the calling of the reads with MiXCR, one entry per CDR3 protein. Among just over 150,000 distinct CDR3 sequences listed, around 24% were seen once. Sequencing used PBMCs. The receptors come from a human donor in good health (CMV status not recorded). Some clones in this sample may be carry-over from other donors' samples.

Only a few counts were recorded for this clonotype. The rearrangement uses TRBV29-1 and TRBJ1-1; D is possibly TRBD1 (5 bases). Germline V lookup: CDR1 SQVTM, CDR2 ANQGSEA. This CDR3 comprises 12 residues. Trimming shortened V by 5 bases and J by 3 bases, and 10 bases separated the two germline ends. CDR3 nucleotide sequence: TGCAGCGTTCTGGGGGGAGACACTGAAGCTTTCTTT. This codes for CSVLGGDTEAFF.

V is TRBV7-2 and J is TRBJ2-1, with D possibly matching TRBD2 (7 bases). V lost 4 bases and J 7 bases, leaving 20 bases between the germline ends. The length of the CDR3 is 16 residues. Germline V CDR1 and CDR2: SGHTA, FQGNSA. In DNA, the CDR3 is TGTGCCAGCAGCTCGACCGGGCCAAGGGGGGGAAATGAGCAGTTCTTC. Translating gives CASSSTGPRGGNEQFF.

The chain links TRBV20-1 to TRBJ2-7; TRBD1 matches at 9 bases. The CDR3 covers 14 residues. Germline V gene lookup returns CDR1 DFQATT and CDR2 SNEGSKA (reference sequence). The ends lost 0 bases at V and 2 bases at J; junction bases unmatched: 2. The CDR3, as DNA: TGCAGTGCTAGAGAGGGACAGGGAGCCTACGAGCAGTACTTC. Amino acids: CSAREGQGAYEQYF.

This clonotype showed up many times. The chain is built from TRBV7-2 and TRBJ1-5; 7 positions match TRBD1. V trimming: 5 bases; J trimming: 2 bases; junction bases outside the gene matches: 6. The CDR3 has 15 amino acids. The germline CDR1 and CDR2 sequences are SGHTA and FQGNSA. For the CDR3, the DNA is TGTGCCAGCAGCGAGACAGGGTTTGGCAATCAGCCCCAGCATTTT. As protein: CASSETGFGNQPQHF.

The table lists this clonotype with many counts. The rearrangement joins TRBV6-1 to TRBJ1-1; D gene uncertain. Germline loops: CDR1 MNHNS, CDR2 SASEGT. The V gene lost 3 bases and the J gene lost 6 bases, with 20 bases spanning the gap. CDR3 length equals 16 residues. The CDR3 sequence: CASSDYSIRLHAEAFF. The DNA for the CDR3 is TGTGCCAGCAGTGATTACAGCATACGCTTGCATGCTGAAGCTTTCTTT.

The chain carries TRBV30 and TRBJ1-1; D ambiguous. Trimming cost V 0 bases and J 4 bases, with 18 bases left between them. This CDR3 spans 16 amino acids. Germline V gene lookup returns CDR1 GTSNPN and CDR2 SVGIG (reference sequence). The CDR3 DNA is TGTGCCTGGAGTGTTTCTTTTGGGTCAGCTTTCACTGAAGCTTTCTTT. Residues: CAWSVSFGSAFTEAFF.

The CDR3, as DNA: TGTGCCAGCAGCCTCCGGGGCCGGGAGCTGTTTTTT. Amino acids: CASSLRGRELFF. This chain uses TRBV12-3 or TRBV12-4 with TRBJ1-4; D is possibly TRBD1 or TRBD2 (5 bases each). Judging by the DNA end, TRBJ2-2 fits better; the J call may be wrong. The CDR3 covers 12 residues.

The table lists this clonotype with many counts. The V and J genes are TRBV7-2 and TRBJ2-7; D gene ambiguous. The V gene lost 1 base and the J gene lost 6 bases, with 7 bases spanning the gap. The CDR3 has 12 amino acids. Per germline, CDR1 SGHTA and CDR2 FQGNSA. CDR3 residues: CASSLVPSEQYF. DNA for the CDR3: TGTGCCAGCAGCTTAGTTCCGAGCGAGCAGTACTTC.

The sample holds a few counts of this clonotype. The chain couples TRBV5-6 to TRBJ1-6; 10 bases are shared with TRBD1. V shed 0 bases and J 7 bases; nucleotides not matched to a gene: 7. Germline CDR1 and CDR2: SGHDT and YYEEEE. This CDR3 spans 17 amino acids. The CDR3 DNA sequence: TGTGCCAGCAGCTTGGCGGGGACAGGGGTAAACAATTCACCCCTCCACTTT. Translation: CASSLAGTGVNNSPLHF.

J is TRBJ1-2 and V is TRBV6-5; 7 bases fit TRBD1. V lost 6 bases, J lost 2 bases, and 9 bases stayed unmatched. Per germline, CDR1 MNHEY and CDR2 SVGAGI. This CDR3 is built from 15 residues. CDR3: CASRSRQGFNYGYTF. CDR3 nucleotides: TGTGCCAGCAGATCTAGACAGGGTTTCAACTATGGCTACACCTTC.

This clonotype occurred many times. The rearrangement links TRBV20-1 to TRBJ1-5, with D perhaps TRBD1 (6 bases). CDR1 and CDR2 (germline): DFQATT, SNEGSKA (reference sequence). V lost 2 bases to trimming and J lost 2 bases, with 16 bases between them. The CDR3 contains 16 residues. The CDR3 region is CSARISGASGNQPQHF. CDR3 nucleotides: TGCAGTGCTAGAATCTCGGGGGCGAGTGGCAATCAGCCCCAGCATTTT.

The gene calls are TRBV27 and TRBJ1-1; a weak D match, TRBD1 (6 bases). The CDR3 has 14 residues. The ends were cut back, 4 bases at V and 1 base at J, with 10 bases in the middle. Germline V lookup: CDR1 MNHEY, CDR2 SMNVEV (reference sequence). CDR3 nucleotides: TGTGCCAGCAGTTATAACAGGGCGAACACTGAAGCTTTCTTT. It is translated as CASSYNRANTEAFF.

The chain is built from TRBV28 and TRBJ2-7; possibly TRBD2 for D (6 bases). The CDR3 is 12 amino acids. The germline V gene has CDR1 MDHEN and CDR2 SYDVKM. V lost 4 bases and J lost 2, with 6 bases in between. CDR3 region: CASSSGAYEQYF. In DNA form, the CDR3 reads TGTGCCAGCAGTTCGGGAGCCTACGAGCAGTACTTC.

This clonotype was seen more than once but under ten times. The J gene is TRBJ2-5, the V gene TRBV12-3 or TRBV12-4; TRBD2 agrees at 9 bases. The V gene end was trimmed by 6 bases and the J gene end by 4 bases; junction bases not matched to a gene: 12. The CDR3 runs 16 residues. The CDR3 here is CASSRSSGGFLETQYF. The CDR3 nucleotides read TGTGCCAGCAGCCGCAGTAGCGGGGGTTTCCTAGAGACCCAGTACTTC.

The table lists this clonotype with a few counts. The chain recombines TRBV7-6 with TRBJ1-6, with TRBD1 as a possible D gene (5 bases). Per the germline V gene, CDR1 is SGHVS and CDR2 is FNYEAQ. The CDR3 runs to 13 residues. V was shortened by 0 bases and J by 11 bases, with 8 bases between the two germline ends. DNA for the CDR3: TGTGCCAGCAGCTTAGCGGGGGTTCCACCCCTCCACTTT. This sequence encodes CASSLAGVPPLHF.